Each of the 9 T cell receptor beta chains below was sequenced from the same sample in a study of T-cell reconstitution after alpha-beta-depleted transplantation in children. TCRbeta library preparation incorporated unique molecular identifiers. TCRdb re-called the PCR reads through MiXCR, storing one row per CDR3 protein. Among about 610,000 distinct CDR3 sequences listed, 10% to 13% were seen once. The input for sequencing was PBMCs from the stem cell graft donor, taken from the stem cell graft. Receptors originate from a human donor who donated a stem cell graft to a child with acute myeloid leukemia.

Ten or more counts support this clonotype. J is TRBJ2-2 and V is TRBV7-9, with 8 positions matching TRBD2. With 5 bases clipped from V and 1 base from J, the junction kept 6 bases outside the gene matches. The germline V gene has CDR1 SEHNR and CDR2 FQNEAQ (reference sequence). The CDR3 totals 16 residues. The CDR3 DNA follows: TGTGCCAGCAGCCTACGACTAGCGCGGAACACCGGGGAGCTGTTTTTT. Translated: CASSLRLARNTGELFF.

The chain links TRBV6-6 to TRBJ2-7, with D unresolved. The CDR3 covers 13 residues. V lost 7 bases and J 6 bases, leaving 16 bases between the germline ends. Germline CDR1 MNHNY, CDR2 SVGAGI (reference sequence). CDR3 DNA: TGTGCCAGCAATGAGACACCGGTCGTCGAGCAGTACTTC. Translation gives CASNETPVVEQYF.

This clonotype came up many times. This chain links TRBV29-1 with TRBJ2-2, with D unclear. Trimming cost V 4 bases and J 6 bases, with 9 bases left between them. Germline CDR1 SQVTM, CDR2 ANQGSEA. The CDR3 is made up of 12 amino acids. CDR3 protein: CSVGRVAGELFF. DNA for the CDR3: TGCAGCGTTGGGAGAGTCGCCGGGGAGCTGTTTTTT.

J is TRBJ1-1 and V is TRBV29-1, with 8 bases lining up with TRBD1. In germline, CDR1 is SQVTM, CDR2 ANQGSEA. Trimming cost V 5 bases and J 1 base; bases outside gene matches: 3. The CDR3 sequence is 13 residues long. The CDR3 region has the DNA TGCAGCGTTAGGACAGGGCAGAACACTGAAGCTTTCTTT. Translating it yields CSVRTGQNTEAFF.

The chain recombines TRBV20-1 with TRBJ2-3; TRBD2 is a possible D gene (5 bases). Germline V gene data show CDR1 as DFQATT and CDR2 as SNEGSKA (reference sequence). This CDR3 spans 14 amino acids. Deletions cut 6 bases from V and 0 bases from J, with 13 bases between. The CDR3, as DNA: TGCAGTGCCTCGAGGGCGGATAGCACAGATACGCAGTATTTT. It codes for CSASRADSTDTQYF.

This clonotype occurred a few times. The chain carries TRBV20-1 and TRBJ2-5; the D gene is possibly TRBD2 (6 bases). Germline assignment: CDR1 DFQATT and CDR2 SNEGSKA (reference sequence). Between the trimmed V and J ends, which lost 3 bases and 1 base, there was a span of 12 bases. The CDR3 contains 14 residues. The CDR3 DNA reads as TGCAGTGCTAGTCCGCTAGCGTCCCAAGAGACCCAGTACTTC. This sequence encodes CSASPLASQETQYF.

This clonotype was counted ten times or more. The V gene is TRBV5-1, the J gene TRBJ2-2; 8 bases map to TRBD1. CDR3 length equals 14 residues. The V and J ends lost 4 bases and 7 bases, in that order; junction bases with no gene match: 6. Germline V gene lookup returns CDR1 SGHRS and CDR2 YFSETQ. The chain's CDR3 is CASSPQTGVGELFF. The DNA of the CDR3 is TGCGCCAGCAGCCCACAGACAGGGGTCGGGGAGCTGTTTTTT. The whole variable domain, filled in from reference TRBV5-1 and TRBJ2-2, reads KAGVTQTPRYLIKTRGQQVTLSCSPISGHRSVSWYQQTPGQGLQFLFEYFSETQRNKGNFPGRFSGRQFSNSRSEMNVSTLELGDSALYLCASSPQTGVGELFFGEGSRLTVL.

This clonotype was seen at least ten times. The CDR3 loop is CSVEFGLQETQYF. The DNA of the CDR3 is TGCAGCGTTGAGTTCGGACTCCAAGAGACCCAGTACTTC. This sequence joins TRBV29-1 and TRBJ2-5; perhaps TRBD2 as D (5 bases). The CDR3 totals 13 residues. Germline assignment: CDR1 SQVTM and CDR2 ANQGSEA. With 3 bases removed from V and 1 base from J, the gap between germline ends came to 9 bases.

This clonotype was detected only a few times. The V gene is TRBV30, the J gene TRBJ2-7, with 14 positions matching TRBD2. The V gene's germline CDR1 is GTSNPN and CDR2 SVGIG (reference sequence). This CDR3 comprises 14 residues. Trimming removed 4 bases from V and 7 bases from J; junction bases left unmatched: 6. The CDR3 loop reads CAWNRLAGGGEQYF. The CDR3 DNA sequence: TGTGCCTGGAATCGACTAGCGGGAGGGGGAGAGCAGTACTTC.